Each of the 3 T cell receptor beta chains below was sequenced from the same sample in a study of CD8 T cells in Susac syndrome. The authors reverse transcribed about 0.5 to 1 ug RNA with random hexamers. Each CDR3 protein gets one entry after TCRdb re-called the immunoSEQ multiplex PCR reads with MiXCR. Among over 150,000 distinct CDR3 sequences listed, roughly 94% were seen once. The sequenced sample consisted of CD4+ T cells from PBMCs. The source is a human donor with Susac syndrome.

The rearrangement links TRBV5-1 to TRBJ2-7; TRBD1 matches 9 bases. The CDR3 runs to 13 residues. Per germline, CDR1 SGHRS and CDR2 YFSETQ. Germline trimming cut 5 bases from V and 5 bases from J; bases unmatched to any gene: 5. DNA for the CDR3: TGCGCCAGCAGGTTACAGGGGGCTAACGAGCAGTACTTC. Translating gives CASRLQGANEQYF. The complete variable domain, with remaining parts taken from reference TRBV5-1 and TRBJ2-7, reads KAGVTQTPRYLIKTRGQQVTLSCSPISGHRSVSWYQQTPGQGLQFLFEYFSETQRNKGNFPGRFSGRQFSNSRSEMNVSTLELGDSALYLCASRLQGANEQYFGPGTRLTVT.

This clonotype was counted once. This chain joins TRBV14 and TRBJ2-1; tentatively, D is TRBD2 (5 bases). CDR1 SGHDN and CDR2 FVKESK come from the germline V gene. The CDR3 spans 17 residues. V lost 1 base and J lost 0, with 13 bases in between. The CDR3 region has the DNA TGTGCCAGCAGCCAAGTCGGATGGCGGGTCTCCTACAATGAGCAGTTCTTC. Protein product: CASSQVGWRVSYNEQFF.

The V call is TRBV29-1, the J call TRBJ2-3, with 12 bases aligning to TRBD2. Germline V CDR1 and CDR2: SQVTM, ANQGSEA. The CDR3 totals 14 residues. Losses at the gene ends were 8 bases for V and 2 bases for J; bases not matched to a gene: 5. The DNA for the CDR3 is TGCAGCCATAGGACTAGCGGGACCACAGATACGCAGTATTTT. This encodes CSHRTSGTTDTQYF.